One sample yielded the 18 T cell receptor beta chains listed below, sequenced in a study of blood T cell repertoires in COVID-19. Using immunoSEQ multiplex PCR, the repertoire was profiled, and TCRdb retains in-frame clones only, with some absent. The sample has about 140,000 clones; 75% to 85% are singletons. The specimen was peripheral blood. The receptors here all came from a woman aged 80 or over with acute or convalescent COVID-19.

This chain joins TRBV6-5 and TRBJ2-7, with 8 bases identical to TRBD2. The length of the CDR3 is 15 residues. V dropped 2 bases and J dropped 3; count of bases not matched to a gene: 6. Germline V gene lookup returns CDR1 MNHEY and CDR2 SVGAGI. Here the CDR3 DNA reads TGTGCCAGCAGTTACGCGGGGGGCGCTGGCTACGAGCAGTACTTC. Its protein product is CASSYAGGAGYEQYF.

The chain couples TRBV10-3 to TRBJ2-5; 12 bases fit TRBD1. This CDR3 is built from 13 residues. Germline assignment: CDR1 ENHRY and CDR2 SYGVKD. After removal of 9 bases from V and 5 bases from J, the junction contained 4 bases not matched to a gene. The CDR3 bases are TGTGCCATTGGGACAGGGGGCGAGGAGACCCAGTACTTC. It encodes CAIGTGGEETQYF.

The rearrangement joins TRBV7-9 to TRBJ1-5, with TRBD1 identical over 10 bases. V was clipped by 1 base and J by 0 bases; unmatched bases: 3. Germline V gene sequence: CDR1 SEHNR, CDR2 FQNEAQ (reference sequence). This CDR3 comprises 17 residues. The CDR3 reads CASSLGTGGNSNQPQHF. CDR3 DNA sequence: TGTGCCAGCAGCTTAGGGACAGGGGGGAATAGCAATCAGCCCCAGCATTTT.

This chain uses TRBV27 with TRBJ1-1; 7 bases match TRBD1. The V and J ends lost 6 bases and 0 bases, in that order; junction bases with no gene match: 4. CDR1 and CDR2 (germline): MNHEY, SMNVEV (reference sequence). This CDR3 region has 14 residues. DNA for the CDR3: TGTGCCAGCAGGTTGACAGGGCTGAACACTGAAGCTTTCTTT. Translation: CASRLTGLNTEAFF.

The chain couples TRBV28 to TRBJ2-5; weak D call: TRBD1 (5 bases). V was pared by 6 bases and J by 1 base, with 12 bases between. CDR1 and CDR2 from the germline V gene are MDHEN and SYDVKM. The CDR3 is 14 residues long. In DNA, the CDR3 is TGTGCCAGCAGCCGAATAGGGGCCCAAGAGACCCAGTACTTC. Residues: CASSRIGAQETQYF.

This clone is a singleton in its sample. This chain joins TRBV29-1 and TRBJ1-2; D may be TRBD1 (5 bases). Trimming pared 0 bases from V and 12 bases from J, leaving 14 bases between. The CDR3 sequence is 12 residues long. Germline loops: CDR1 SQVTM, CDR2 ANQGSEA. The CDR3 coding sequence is TGCAGCGTTGAAGATTCCTCAGGGACTAACACCTTC. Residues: CSVEDSSGTNTF.

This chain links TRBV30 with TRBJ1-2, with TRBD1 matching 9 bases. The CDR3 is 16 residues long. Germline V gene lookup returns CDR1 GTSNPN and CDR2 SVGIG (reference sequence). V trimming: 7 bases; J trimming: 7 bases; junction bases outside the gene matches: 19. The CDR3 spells CALFRDRVLERRGYTF. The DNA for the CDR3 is TGTGCCTTGTTCCGGGACAGGGTGCTTGAGAGACGTGGCTACACCTTC. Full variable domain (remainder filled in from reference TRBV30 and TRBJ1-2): SQTIHQWPATLVQPVGSPLSLECTVEGTSNPNLYWYRQAAGRGLQLLFYSVGIGQISSEVPQNLSASRPQDRQFILSSKKLLLSDSGFYLCALFRDRVLERRGYTFGSGTRLTVV.

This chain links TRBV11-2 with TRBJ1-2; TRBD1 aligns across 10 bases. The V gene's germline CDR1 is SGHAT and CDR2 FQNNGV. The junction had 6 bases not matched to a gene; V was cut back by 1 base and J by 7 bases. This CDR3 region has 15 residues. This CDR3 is CASSLGLRTGGGYTF. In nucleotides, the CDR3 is TGTGCCAGCAGCTTAGGGTTGAGGACAGGGGGTGGCTACACCTTC.

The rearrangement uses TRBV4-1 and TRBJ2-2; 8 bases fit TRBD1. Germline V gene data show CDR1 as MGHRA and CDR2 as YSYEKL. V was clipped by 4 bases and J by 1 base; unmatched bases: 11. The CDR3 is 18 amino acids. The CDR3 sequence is CASSPRGPHTMNTGELFF. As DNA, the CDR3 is TGCGCCAGCAGCCCCAGGGGGCCGCACACGATGAACACCGGGGAGCTGTTTTTT.

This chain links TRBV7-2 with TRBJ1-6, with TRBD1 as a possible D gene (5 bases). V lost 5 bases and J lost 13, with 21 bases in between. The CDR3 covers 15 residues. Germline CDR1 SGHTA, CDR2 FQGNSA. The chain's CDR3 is CASSPRGYTLVPLHF. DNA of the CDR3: TGTGCCAGCAGCCCTAGGGGTTATACTTTGGTCCCCCTCCACTTT.

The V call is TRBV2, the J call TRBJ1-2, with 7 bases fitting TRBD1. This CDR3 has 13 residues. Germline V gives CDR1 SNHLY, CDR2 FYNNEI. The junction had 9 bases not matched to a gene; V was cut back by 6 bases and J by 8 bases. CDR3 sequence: CASRFSGGRGYTF. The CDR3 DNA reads TGTGCCAGCAGATTCTCAGGGGGACGAGGCTACACCTTC.

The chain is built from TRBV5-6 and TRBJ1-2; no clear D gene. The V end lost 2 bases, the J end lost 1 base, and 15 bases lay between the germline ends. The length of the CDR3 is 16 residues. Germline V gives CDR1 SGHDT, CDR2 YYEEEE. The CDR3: CASSFSGRTFNYGYTF. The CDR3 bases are TGTGCCAGCAGCTTTAGCGGTCGTACTTTTAACTATGGCTACACCTTC.

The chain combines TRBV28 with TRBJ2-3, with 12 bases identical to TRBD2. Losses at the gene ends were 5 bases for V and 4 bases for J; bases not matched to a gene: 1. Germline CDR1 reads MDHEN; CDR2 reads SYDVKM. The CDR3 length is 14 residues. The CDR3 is CASSRLAGADTQYF. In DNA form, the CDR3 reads TGTGCCAGCAGTAGACTAGCGGGGGCAGATACGCAGTATTTT.

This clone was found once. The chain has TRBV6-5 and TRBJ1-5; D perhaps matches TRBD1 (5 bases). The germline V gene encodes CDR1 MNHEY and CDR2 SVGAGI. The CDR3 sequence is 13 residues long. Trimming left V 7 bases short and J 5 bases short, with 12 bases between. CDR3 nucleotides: TGTGCCAGCACTGCAGGGCACGATCAGCCCCAGCATTTT. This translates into CASTAGHDQPQHF.

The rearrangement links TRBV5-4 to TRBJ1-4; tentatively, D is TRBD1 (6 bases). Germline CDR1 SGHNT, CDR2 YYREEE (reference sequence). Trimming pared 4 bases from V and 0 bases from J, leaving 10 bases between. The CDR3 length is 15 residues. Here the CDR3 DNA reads TGTGCCAGCAGCATGGACAGCACAACTAATGAAAAACTGTTTTTT. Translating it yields CASSMDSTTNEKLFF.

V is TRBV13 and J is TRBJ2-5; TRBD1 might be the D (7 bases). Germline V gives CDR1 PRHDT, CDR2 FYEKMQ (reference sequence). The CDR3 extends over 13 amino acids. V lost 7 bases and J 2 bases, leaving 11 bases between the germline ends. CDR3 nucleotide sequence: TGTGCCAGCAAACCAGGGGGGCAAGAGACCCAGTACTTC. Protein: CASKPGGQETQYF.

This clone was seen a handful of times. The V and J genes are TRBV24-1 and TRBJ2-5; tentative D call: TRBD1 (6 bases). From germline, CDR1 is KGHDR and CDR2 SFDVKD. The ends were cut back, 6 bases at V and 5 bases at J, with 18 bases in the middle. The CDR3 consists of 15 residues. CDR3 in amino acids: CATSYRVAGEETQYF. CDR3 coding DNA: TGTGCCACCAGTTACAGGGTCGCGGGTGAGGAGACCCAGTACTTC.

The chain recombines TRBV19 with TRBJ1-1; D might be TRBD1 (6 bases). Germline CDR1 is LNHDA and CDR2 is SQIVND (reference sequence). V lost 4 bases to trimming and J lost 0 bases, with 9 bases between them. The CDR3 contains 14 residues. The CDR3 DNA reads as TGTGCCAGTAGTACACAGGGCATGAACACTGAAGCTTTCTTT. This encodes CASSTQGMNTEAFF.